This T cell receptor beta chain was identified during a study of T cell responses to AZD1222 COVID-19 vaccine. About the research overall: Analysis merged second doses at about 4 or about 12 weeks.

Findings and limits, study-wide: There were mostly white British donors and more females than males, and clonal diversity was possibly underestimated. Dominant at 160-218 and 743-854, vaccine-associated CD4 TCRs also spanned spike. Among AZD1222 vaccinees, only 5 to 7 were seropositive at baseline.

This clone was counted a single time. Its antigen is undetermined. Data came from immunoSEQ multiplex PCR; TCRdb stores just in-frame clones and leaves some out. The sample yields fewer than 150,000 clones, about nine tenths seen once. CDR1 and CDR2 (germline): LNHDA, SQIVND (reference sequence). This CDR3 has 14 amino acids. Trimming took off 2 bases at V and 2 bases at J, with 7 bases between the two ends. The source is an adult in good health. V is TRBV19 and J is TRBJ1-3; D gene ambiguous. The sequencing here drew on peripheral blood, taken on day 0 of AZD1222 vaccination. DNA of the CDR3: TGTGCCAGTAGTATATTCGGCGCTGGAAACACCATATATTTT. Translation gives CASSIFGAGNTIYF.